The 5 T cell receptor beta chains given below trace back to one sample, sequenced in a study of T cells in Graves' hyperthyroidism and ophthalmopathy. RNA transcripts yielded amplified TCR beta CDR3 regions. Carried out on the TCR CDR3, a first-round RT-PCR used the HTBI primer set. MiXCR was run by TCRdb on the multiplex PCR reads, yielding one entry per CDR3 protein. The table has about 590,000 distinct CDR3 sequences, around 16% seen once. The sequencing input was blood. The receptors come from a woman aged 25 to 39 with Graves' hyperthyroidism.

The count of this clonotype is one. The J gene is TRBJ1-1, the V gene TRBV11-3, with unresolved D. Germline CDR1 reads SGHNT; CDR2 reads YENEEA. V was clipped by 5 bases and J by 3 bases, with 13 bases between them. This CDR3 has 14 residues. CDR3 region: CASSLTRFHTEAFF. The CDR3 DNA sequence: TGTGCCAGCAGCCTGACCAGATTTCACACTGAAGCTTTCTTT.

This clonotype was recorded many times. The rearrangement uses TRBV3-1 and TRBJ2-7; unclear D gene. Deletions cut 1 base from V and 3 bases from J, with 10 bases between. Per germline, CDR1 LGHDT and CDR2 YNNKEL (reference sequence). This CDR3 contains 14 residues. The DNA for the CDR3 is TGTGCCAGCAGCCAAGCACCGTGGGGCTACGAGCAGTACTTC. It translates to CASSQAPWGYEQYF.

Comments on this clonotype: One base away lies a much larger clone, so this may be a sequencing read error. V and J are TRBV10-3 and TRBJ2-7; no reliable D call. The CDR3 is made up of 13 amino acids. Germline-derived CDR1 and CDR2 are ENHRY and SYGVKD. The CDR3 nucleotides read TGTGCCACCAGTGGTGGTCCCTTGAGCGAGCAGTACTTC. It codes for CATSGGPLSEQYF.

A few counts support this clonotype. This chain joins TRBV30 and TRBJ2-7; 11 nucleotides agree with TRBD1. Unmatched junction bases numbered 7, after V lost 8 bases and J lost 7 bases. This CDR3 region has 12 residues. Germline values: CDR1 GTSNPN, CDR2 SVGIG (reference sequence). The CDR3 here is CAARDRGGEQYF. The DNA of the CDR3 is TGTGCCGCCCGGGACAGGGGGGGGGAGCAGTACTTC. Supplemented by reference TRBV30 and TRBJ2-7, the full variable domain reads SQTIHQWPATLVQPVGSPLSLECTVEGTSNPNLYWYRQAAGRGLQLLFYSVGIGQISSEVPQNLSASRPQDRQFILSSKKLLLSDSGFYLCAARDRGGEQYFGPGTRLTVT.

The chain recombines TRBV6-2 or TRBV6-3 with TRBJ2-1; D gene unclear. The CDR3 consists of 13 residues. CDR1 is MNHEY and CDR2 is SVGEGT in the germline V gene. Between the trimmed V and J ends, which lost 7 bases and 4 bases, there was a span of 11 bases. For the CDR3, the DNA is TGTGCCAGCAAGACGCCCGGGTACAATGAGCAGTTCTTC. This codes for CASKTPGYNEQFF.